A single sample is the source of the 9 T cell receptor beta chains below, sequenced in a study of blood T cell repertoires in COVID-19. Generated by immunoSEQ multiplex PCR, the TCRdb table keeps only in-frame clones and is missing some. The sample includes around 42,000 clones, 88% of them seen just once. Sequences were obtained from peripheral blood. These receptors were obtained from a human donor in a cohort sampled during active COVID-19.

The chain links TRBV9 to TRBJ2-7; TRBD1 is a possible D gene (5 bases). Trimming took off 0 bases at V and 3 bases at J, with 10 bases between the two ends. The CDR3 has 14 residues. CDR1 and CDR2 from the germline V gene are SGDLS and YYNGEE. The CDR3 sequence is CASSVGTGVYEQYF. CDR3 coding DNA: TGTGCCAGCAGCGTAGGTACAGGCGTCTACGAGCAGTACTTC.

The chain carries TRBV28 and TRBJ1-2, with 10 bases fitting TRBD1. Germline V gene lookup returns CDR1 MDHEN and CDR2 SYDVKM. The CDR3 has 16 residues. J gave up 4 bases and V 3 bases, and 8 bases lay outside the gene matches. The CDR3 sequence: CASSFRWDRGFYGYTF. The CDR3 DNA is TGTGCCAGCAGTTTCAGGTGGGACAGGGGTTTCTATGGCTACACCTTC.

This chain uses TRBV7-9 with TRBJ1-1; the D gene is possibly TRBD1 (5 bases). The CDR3 runs 18 residues. With 4 bases removed from V and 7 bases from J, the gap between germline ends came to 28 bases. Germline loops: CDR1 SEHNR, CDR2 FQNEAQ (reference sequence). As DNA, the CDR3 is TGTGCCAGCAGCTCAGTACCATCGGACACCTTGTGGAAGGGTGAAGCTTTCTTT. It is translated as CASSSVPSDTLWKGEAFF.

V gene TRBV7-2 combines with J gene TRBJ2-1; 7 nucleotides line up with TRBD2. Germline V CDR1 and CDR2: SGHTA, FQGNSA. V lost 1 base, J lost 14 bases, and 8 bases stayed unmatched. This CDR3 has 13 residues. The CDR3: CASSLGEGRFEFF. CDR3 in DNA: TGTGCCAGCAGCTTAGGGGAGGGCCGATTCGAGTTCTTC.

The chain combines TRBV5-1 with TRBJ1-5, with 8 bases lining up with TRBD1. Per the germline V gene, CDR1 is SGHRS and CDR2 is YFSETQ. The CDR3 loop spans 15 amino acids. V was clipped by 3 bases and J by 3 bases; unmatched bases: 5. The CDR3 sequence: CASSSGTGYNQPQHF. CDR3 coding DNA: TGCGCCAGCAGCTCCGGGACAGGTTACAATCAGCCCCAGCATTTT.

The V call is TRBV18, the J call TRBJ1-2; D possibly corresponds to TRBD1 (6 bases). This CDR3 is 13 amino acids long. CDR1 is KGHSH and CDR2 is LQKENI in the germline V gene. V shed 10 bases and J shed 0 bases, with 12 bases lying between them. CDR3 sequence reads: CATRQEANYGYTF. The DNA for the CDR3 is TGTGCCACGAGACAGGAAGCTAACTATGGCTACACCTTC.

This clone was found a few times. The chain carries TRBV11-2 and TRBJ2-2, with 15 bases lining up with TRBD2. The CDR3 runs to 18 residues. V lost 6 bases, J lost 3 bases, and 8 bases stayed unmatched. In germline, CDR1 is SGHAT, CDR2 FQNNGV. CDR3 residues: CASRPGTSGGRDTGELFF. CDR3 bases: TGTGCCAGCAGACCCGGGACTAGCGGGGGGCGCGACACCGGGGAGCTGTTTTTT.

The rearrangement links TRBV3-1 (or the pseudogene TRBV3-2) to TRBJ1-4; 8 bases match TRBD1. V lost 1 base to trimming and J lost 7 bases; unmatched junction nucleotides: 8. CDR3 length: 16 amino acids. The germline CDR1 and CDR2 sequences are LGHDT and YNNKEL (reference sequence). CDR3 amino acids: CASSQGIGQGGEKLFF. The DNA for the CDR3 is TGTGCCAGCAGCCAAGGAATAGGACAGGGAGGTGAAAAACTGTTTTTT.

V usage is TRBV6-5 and J usage is TRBJ1-2, with 7 bases matching TRBD1. The CDR3 spans 16 residues. Germline V gene sequence: CDR1 MNHEY, CDR2 SVGAGI. V dropped 4 bases and J dropped 4; count of bases not matched to a gene: 12. Here the CDR3 reads CASSFHGGKGAYGYTF. In DNA, the CDR3 is TGTGCCAGCAGTTTCCACGGCGGGAAGGGGGCCTATGGCTACACCTTC.